Listed here are 9 T cell receptor beta chains from one sample, sequenced in a study of PD-L1 blockade in urothelial cancer. Time point in this sample: pretreatment peripheral blood. Repertoires were generated with immunoSEQ multiplex PCR, while TCRdb's copy carries only in-frame clones and drops some. Of approximately 32,000 clones listed, approximately 80% are singletons. Specimen: PBMCs, collected around atezolizumab (anti-PD-L1) treatment. These receptors were obtained from a man between 60 and 75 years old with urothelial cancer.

The rearrangement joins TRBV28 to TRBJ2-5; 10 nucleotides agree with TRBD2. Germline V gene sequence: CDR1 MDHEN, CDR2 SYDVKM. Trimming took 6 bases from V and 4 from J; bases not matched to a gene: 11. The CDR3 is 16 amino acids. The CDR3 sequence: CASSPQSGGAVETQYF. In DNA, the CDR3 is TGTGCCAGCAGCCCTCAAAGCGGGGGGGCAGTAGAGACCCAGTACTTC.

As DNA, the CDR3 is TGTGCCAGTAGTGACGACCGAGCGAACACAGATACGCAGTATTTT. Protein: CASSDDRANTDTQYF. The chain couples TRBV19 to TRBJ2-3; D is unclear. This CDR3 comprises 15 residues. The V gene lost 5 bases and the J gene lost 2 bases, with 14 bases spanning the gap. Per the germline V gene, CDR1 is LNHDA and CDR2 is SQIVND (reference sequence).

This clone occurred a few times. The chain has TRBV19 and TRBJ1-5; 7 nucleotides align to TRBD1. The CDR3 totals 13 residues. Germline-derived CDR1 and CDR2 are LNHDA and SQIVND (reference sequence). Losses at the gene ends were 6 bases for V and 3 bases for J; bases not matched to a gene: 2. CDR3 bases: TGTGCCAGTAGCGGGACAGACAATCAGCCCCAGCATTTT. It specifies CASSGTDNQPQHF.

V gene TRBV20-1 combines with J gene TRBJ1-2, with 8 bases identical to TRBD1. The CDR3 contains 11 residues. J was trimmed by 8 bases and V by 1 base; bases with no gene match: 0. CDR1 is DFQATT and CDR2 is SNEGSKA in the germline V gene (reference sequence). The CDR3 region has the DNA TGCAGTGCTAGAGCAGGGGGCGGCTACACCTTC. This gives the protein CSARAGGGYTF.

The chain employs TRBV7-2 and TRBJ1-2; D gene ambiguous. Germline assignment: CDR1 SGHTA and CDR2 FQGNSA. V shed 0 bases and J shed 2 bases, with 13 bases lying between them. The CDR3 is 16 residues long. For the CDR3, the DNA is TGTGCCAGCAGCTTAGCATCAGGAGCGGGGAACTATGGCTACACCTTC. It translates to CASSLASGAGNYGYTF. The whole variable domain, remainder taken from reference TRBV7-2 and TRBJ1-2, is GAGVSQSPSNKVTEKGKDVELRCDPISGHTALYWYRQSLGQGLEFLIYFQGNSAPDKSGLPSDRFSAERTGGSVSTLTIQRTQQEDSAVYLCASSLASGAGNYGYTFGSGTRLTVV.

This clone has only one observation. V and J are TRBV27 and TRBJ2-7, with D possibly matching TRBD2 (5 bases). V was clipped by 6 bases and J by 4 bases, with 13 bases between them. The CDR3 runs to 13 residues. CDR1 is MNHEY and CDR2 is SMNVEV in the germline V gene (reference sequence). The CDR3 spells CASSTGLRYEQYF. CDR3 sequence (DNA): TGTGCCAGCAGCACCGGACTGAGGTACGAGCAGTACTTC.

This sequence joins TRBV7-9 and TRBJ2-2; no reliable D call. The germline V gene encodes CDR1 SEHNR and CDR2 FQNEAQ (reference sequence). This CDR3 region has 14 residues. Trimming left V 1 base short and J 5 bases short, with 8 bases between. The CDR3 reads CASSLVEQTGELFF. DNA of the CDR3: TGTGCCAGCAGCTTAGTAGAGCAAACCGGGGAGCTGTTTTTT.

V usage is TRBV6-5 and J usage is TRBJ1-4; 7 bases fit TRBD1. CDR3 length: 16 amino acids. In germline, CDR1 is MNHEY, CDR2 SVGAGI. Trimming cost V 3 bases and J 4 bases; bases outside gene matches: 8. The CDR3 coding sequence is TGTGCCAGCAGTTATGACGGGACAGTTAATAATGAAAAACTGTTTTTT. This gives the protein CASSYDGTVNNEKLFF.

A single count supports this clone. V is TRBV5-1 and J is TRBJ1-1, with D possibly being TRBD1 (6 bases). V lost 3 bases and J 2 bases, leaving 14 bases between the germline ends. From germline, CDR1 is SGHRS and CDR2 YFSETQ. This CDR3 spans 15 amino acids. This CDR3 is CASSWGQGRNTEAFF. The CDR3, as DNA: TGCGCCAGCAGCTGGGGGCAGGGGCGAAACACTGAAGCTTTCTTT.